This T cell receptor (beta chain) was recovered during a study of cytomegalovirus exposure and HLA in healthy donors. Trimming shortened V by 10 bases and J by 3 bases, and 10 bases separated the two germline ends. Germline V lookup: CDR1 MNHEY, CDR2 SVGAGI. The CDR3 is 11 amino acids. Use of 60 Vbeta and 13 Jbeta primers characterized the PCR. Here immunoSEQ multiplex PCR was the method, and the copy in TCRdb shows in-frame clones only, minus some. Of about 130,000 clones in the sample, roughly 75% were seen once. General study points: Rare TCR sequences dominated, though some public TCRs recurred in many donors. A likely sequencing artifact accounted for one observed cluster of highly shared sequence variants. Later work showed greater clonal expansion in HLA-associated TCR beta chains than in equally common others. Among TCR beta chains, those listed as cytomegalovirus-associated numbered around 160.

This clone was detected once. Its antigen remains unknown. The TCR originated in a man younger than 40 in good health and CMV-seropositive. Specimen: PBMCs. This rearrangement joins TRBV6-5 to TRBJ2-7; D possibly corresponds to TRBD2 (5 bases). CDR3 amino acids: CATREIYEQYF. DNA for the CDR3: TGTGCCACGAGGGAGATCTACGAGCAGTACTTC.